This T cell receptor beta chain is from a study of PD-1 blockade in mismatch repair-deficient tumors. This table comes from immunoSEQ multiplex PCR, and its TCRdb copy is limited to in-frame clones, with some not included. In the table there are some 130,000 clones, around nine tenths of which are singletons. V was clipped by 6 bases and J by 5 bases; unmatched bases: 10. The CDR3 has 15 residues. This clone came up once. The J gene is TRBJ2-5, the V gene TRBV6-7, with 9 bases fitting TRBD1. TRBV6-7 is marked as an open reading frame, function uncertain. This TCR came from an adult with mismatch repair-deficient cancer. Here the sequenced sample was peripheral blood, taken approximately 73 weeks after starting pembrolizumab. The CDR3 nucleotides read TGTGCCAGCAGAAGGACAGGGGAGACAGGGGAGACCCAGTACTTC. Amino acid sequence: CASRRTGETGETQYF.